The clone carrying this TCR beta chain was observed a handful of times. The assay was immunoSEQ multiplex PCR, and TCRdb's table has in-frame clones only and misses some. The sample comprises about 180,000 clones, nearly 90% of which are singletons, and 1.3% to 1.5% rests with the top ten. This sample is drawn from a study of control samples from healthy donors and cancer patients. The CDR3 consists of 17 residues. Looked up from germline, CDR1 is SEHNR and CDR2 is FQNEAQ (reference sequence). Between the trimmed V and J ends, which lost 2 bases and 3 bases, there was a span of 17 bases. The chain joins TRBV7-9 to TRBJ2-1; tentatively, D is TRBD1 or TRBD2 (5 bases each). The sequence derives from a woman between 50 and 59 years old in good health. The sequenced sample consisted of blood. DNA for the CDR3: TGTGCCAGCAGCTTAATCTATCCGGGGCAGGTCTACAATGAGCAGTTCTTC. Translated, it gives CASSLIYPGQVYNEQFF.